This T cell receptor (beta chain) was recovered during a study of identical twins. Overall study findings and caveats: In beta out-of-frame sequences, the excess sharing between twins was weaker.

Donors were all healthy Caucasians. MiXCR, applied by TCRdb to the 5' RACE reads, yields one record per CDR3 protein. The sample includes under 300,000 distinct CDR3 sequences, about an eighth seen only once; the top ten take around 4%. The CDR3 covers 15 residues. The V segment lost 6 bases and the J segment 3 bases; nucleotides outside the gene matches: 10. Germline V lookup: CDR1 MNHNS, CDR2 SASEGT. This clonotype was counted a few times. Antigen specificity is unknown. These same data were also listed under a study on yellow fever vaccine responses in identical twins.

The chain combines TRBV6-1 with TRBJ2-7; 8 positions match TRBD2. The TCR comes from a woman aged 18-29 years in good health. The sequencing input was memory (CD45RO+) T cells sorted from blood. The CDR3 protein is CASRTSGGTFYEQYF. The CDR3 nucleotides are TGTGCCAGCAGAACTAGCGGAGGCACGTTCTACGAGCAGTACTTC.